This T cell receptor beta chain came from a study of blood T cell repertoires in COVID-19. Study background: Collection of acute and convalescent COVID-19 samples took place in the United States, Italy and Spain. PBMCs, B-cell-depleted T cells, or T cells were the source of the cDNA or gDNA that made up the material.

Per the study methods: Amplified reference gene primers provided the basis for estimating nucleated cell counts. The assay was immunoSEQ multiplex PCR, and TCRdb's table has in-frame clones only and misses some. V, J and clone size are those of that table, while D and trimming were read from the DNA. The data show under 250,000 clones, with roughly 89% seen just once and more than 5.5% held by the top ten. This clonotype was obtained from a man between 60 and 70 years old who had recovered from COVID-19. Sequencing was carried out using peripheral blood.

The CDR3 nucleotides are TGTGCCACCAGTGATCCCGGGACAGGAGTACAGACCCAGTACTTC. Encoded protein: CATSDPGTGVQTQYF. The rearrangement uses TRBV24-1 and TRBJ2-5, with 8 bases lining up with TRBD1. Losses at the gene ends were 3 bases for V and 6 bases for J; bases not matched to a gene: 8. CDR3 length equals 15 residues. CDR1 is KGHDR, CDR2 SFDVKD, per germline.